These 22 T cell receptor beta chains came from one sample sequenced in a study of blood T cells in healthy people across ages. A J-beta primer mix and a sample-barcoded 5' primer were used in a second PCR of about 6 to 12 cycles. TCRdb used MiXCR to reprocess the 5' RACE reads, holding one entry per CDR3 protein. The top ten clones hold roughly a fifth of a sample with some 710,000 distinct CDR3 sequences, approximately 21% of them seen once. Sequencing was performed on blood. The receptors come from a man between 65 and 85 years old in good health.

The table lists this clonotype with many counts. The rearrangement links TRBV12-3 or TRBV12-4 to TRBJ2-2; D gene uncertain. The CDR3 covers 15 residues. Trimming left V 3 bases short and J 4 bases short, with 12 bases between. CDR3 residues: CASSLATRTTGELFF. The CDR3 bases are TGTGCCAGCAGTTTGGCGACACGGACCACCGGGGAGCTGTTTTTT.

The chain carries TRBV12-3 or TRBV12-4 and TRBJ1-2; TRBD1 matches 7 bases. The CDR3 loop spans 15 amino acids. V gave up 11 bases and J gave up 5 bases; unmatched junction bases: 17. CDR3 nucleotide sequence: TGTGCCTCCCAAACCGGGGACAGCGGTCTTTATGGCTACACCTTC. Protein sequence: CASQTGDSGLYGYTF.

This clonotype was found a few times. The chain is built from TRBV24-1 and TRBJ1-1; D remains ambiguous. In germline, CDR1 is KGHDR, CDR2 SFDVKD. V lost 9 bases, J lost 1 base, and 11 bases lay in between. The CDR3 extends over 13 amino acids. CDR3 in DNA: TGTGCCACCCGGAACCCGGCGAACACTGAAGCTTTCTTT. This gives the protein CATRNPANTEAFF.

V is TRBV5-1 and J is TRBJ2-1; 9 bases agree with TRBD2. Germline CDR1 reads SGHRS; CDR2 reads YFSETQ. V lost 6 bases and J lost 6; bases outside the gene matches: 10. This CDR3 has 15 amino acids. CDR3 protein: CASNPMGLASNEQFF. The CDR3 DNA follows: TGCGCCAGCAACCCAATGGGACTAGCAAGCAATGAGCAGTTCTTC. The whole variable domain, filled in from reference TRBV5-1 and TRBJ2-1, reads KAGVTQTPRYLIKTRGQQVTLSCSPISGHRSVSWYQQTPGQGLQFLFEYFSETQRNKGNFPGRFSGRQFSNSRSEMNVSTLELGDSALYLCASNPMGLASNEQFFGPGTRLTVL.

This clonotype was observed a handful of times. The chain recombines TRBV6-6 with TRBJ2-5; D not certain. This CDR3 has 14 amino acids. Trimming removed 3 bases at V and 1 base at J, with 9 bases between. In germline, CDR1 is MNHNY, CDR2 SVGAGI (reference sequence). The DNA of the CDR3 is TGTGCCAGCAGTTATCGACACCTCCAAGAGACCCAGTACTTC. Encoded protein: CASSYRHLQETQYF.

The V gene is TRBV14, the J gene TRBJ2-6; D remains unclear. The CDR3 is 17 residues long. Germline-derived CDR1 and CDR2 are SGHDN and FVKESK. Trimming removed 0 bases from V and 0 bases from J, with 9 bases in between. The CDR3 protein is CASSQDNSPSGANVLTF. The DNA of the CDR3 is TGTGCCAGCAGCCAAGATAACAGTCCCTCTGGGGCCAACGTCCTGACTTTC.

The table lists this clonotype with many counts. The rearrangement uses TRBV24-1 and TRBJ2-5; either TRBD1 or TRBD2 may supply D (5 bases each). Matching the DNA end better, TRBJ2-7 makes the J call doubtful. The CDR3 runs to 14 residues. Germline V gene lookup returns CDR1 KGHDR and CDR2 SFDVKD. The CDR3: CATSVPGRTYEQYF. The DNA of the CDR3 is TGTGCCACCAGTGTCCCGGGACGTACCTACGAGCAGTACTTC.

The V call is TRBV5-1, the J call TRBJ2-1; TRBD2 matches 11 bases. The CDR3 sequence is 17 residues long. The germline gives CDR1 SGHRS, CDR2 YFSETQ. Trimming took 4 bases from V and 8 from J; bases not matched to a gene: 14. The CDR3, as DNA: TGCGCCAGCAGCCCCGGCTTTAGCGGGGGGGCCGGGTATGAGCAGTTCTTC. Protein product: CASSPGFSGGAGYEQFF.

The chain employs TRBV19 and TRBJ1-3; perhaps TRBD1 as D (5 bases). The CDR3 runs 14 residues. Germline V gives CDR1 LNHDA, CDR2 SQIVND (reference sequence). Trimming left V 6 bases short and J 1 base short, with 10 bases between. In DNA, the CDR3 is TGTGCCAGTAGCTTAGGGGAATCTGGAAACACCATATATTTT. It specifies CASSLGESGNTIYF.

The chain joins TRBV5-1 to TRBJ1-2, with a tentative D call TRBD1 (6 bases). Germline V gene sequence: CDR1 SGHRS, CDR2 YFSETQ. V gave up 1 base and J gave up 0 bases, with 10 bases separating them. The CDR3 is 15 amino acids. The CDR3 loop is CASSLRTDTNYGYTF. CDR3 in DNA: TGCGCCAGCAGCTTGCGGACAGATACTAACTATGGCTACACCTTC.

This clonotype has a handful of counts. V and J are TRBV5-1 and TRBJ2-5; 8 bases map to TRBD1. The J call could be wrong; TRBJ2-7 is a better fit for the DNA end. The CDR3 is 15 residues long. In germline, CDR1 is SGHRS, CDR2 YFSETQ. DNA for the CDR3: TGCGCCAGCAGCCGGATGACAGGGGCGTTATACGAGCAGTACTTC. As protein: CASSRMTGALYEQYF.

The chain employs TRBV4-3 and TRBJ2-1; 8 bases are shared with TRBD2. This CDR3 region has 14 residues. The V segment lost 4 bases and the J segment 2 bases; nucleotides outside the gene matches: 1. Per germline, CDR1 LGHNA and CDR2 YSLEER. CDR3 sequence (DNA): TGCGCCAGCAGCCCGCGGGAGGCCTACAATGAGCAGTTCTTC. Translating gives CASSPREAYNEQFF.

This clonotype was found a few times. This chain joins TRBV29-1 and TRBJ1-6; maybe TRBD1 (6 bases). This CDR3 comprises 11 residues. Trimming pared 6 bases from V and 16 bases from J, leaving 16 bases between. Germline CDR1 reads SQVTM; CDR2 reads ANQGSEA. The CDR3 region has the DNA TGCAGCGTCGAGACAGGTGCAGTTCTCCACTTT. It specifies CSVETGAVLHF.

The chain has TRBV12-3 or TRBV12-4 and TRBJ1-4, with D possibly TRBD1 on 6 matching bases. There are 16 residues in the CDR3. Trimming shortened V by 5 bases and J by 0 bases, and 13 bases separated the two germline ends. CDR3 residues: CASSRVGGSTNEKLFF. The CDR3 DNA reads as TGTGCCAGCAGTAGGGTAGGGGGGTCAACTAATGAAAAACTGTTTTTT.

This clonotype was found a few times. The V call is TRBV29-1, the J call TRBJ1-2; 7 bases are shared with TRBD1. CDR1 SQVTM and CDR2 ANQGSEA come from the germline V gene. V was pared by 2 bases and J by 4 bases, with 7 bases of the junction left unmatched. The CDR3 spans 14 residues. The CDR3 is CSVERSGGAYGYTF. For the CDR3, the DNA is TGCAGCGTTGAAAGGTCAGGGGGGGCCTATGGCTACACCTTC. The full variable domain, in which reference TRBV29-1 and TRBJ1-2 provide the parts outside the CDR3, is SAVISQKPSRDICQRGTSLTIQCQVDSQVTMMFWYRQQPGQSLTLIATANQGSEATYESGFVIDKFPISRPNLTFSTLTVSNMSPEDSSIYLCSVERSGGAYGYTFGSGTRLTVV.

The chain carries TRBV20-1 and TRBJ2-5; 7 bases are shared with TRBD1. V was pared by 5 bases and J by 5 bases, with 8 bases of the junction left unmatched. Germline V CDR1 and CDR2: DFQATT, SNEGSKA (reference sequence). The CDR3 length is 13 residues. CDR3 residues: CSAPGQAGETQYF. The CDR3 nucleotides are TGCAGTGCTCCCGGACAGGCCGGGGAGACCCAGTACTTC.

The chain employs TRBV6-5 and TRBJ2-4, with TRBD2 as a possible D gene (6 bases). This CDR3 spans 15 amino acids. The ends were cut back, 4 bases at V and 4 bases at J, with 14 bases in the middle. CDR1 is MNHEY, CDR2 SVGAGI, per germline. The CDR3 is CASSSVGGTKNIQYF. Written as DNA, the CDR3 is TGTGCCAGCAGTTCCGTTGGAGGGACTAAAAACATTCAGTACTTC.

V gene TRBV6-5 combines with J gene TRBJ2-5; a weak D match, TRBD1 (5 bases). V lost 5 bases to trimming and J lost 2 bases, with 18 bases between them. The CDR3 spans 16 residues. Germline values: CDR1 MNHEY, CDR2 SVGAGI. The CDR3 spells CASSPSPTDIQETQYF. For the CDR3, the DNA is TGTGCCAGCAGTCCCTCCCCGACAGACATTCAAGAGACCCAGTACTTC.

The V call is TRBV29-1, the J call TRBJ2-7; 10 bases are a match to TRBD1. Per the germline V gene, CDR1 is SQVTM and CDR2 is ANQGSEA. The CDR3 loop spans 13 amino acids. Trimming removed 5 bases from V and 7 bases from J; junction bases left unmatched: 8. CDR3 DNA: TGCAGCGTTTCCAGGGACAGGGGAGGGGAGCAGTACTTC. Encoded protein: CSVSRDRGGEQYF.

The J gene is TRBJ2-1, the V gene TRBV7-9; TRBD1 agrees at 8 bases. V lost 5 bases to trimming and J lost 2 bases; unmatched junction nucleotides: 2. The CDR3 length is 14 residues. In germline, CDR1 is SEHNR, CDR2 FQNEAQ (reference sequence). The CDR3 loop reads CASSARGPYNEQFF. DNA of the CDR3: TGTGCCAGCAGCGCCAGGGGGCCCTACAATGAGCAGTTCTTC. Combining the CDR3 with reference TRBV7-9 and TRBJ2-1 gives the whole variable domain DTGVSQNPRHKITKRGQNVTFRCDPISEHNRLYWYRQTLGQGPEFLTYFQNEAQLEKSRLLSDRFSAERPKGSFSTLEIQRTEQGDSAMYLCASSARGPYNEQFFGPGTRLTVL.

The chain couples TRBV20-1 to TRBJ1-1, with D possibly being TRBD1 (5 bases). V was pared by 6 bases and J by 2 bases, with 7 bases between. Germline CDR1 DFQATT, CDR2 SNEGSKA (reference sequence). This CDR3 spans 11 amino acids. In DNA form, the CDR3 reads TGCAGTGCGGGGGATAACACTGAAGCTTTCTTT. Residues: CSAGDNTEAFF.

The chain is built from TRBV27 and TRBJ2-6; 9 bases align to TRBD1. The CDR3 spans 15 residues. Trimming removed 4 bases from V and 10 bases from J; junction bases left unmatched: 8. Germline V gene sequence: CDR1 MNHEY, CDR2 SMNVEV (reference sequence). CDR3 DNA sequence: TGTGCCAGCAGTTACGGGACAGGGAGGTCAAACGTCCTGACTTTC. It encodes CASSYGTGRSNVLTF. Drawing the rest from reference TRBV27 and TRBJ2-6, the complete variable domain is EAQVTQNPRYLITVTGKKLTVTCSQNMNHEYMSWYRQDPGLGLRQIYYSMNVEVTDKGDVPEGYKVSRKEKRNFPLILESPSPNQTSLYFCASSYGTGRSNVLTFGAGSRLTVL.